This T cell receptor beta chain was recorded in a study of T cell repertoires in aging, cancer and after chemotherapy. Overall study context: Patients with chronic lymphocytic leukemia were sampled before and after fludarabine- or bendamustine-based chemotherapy. Some 10 million TCR reads were in the whole dataset. Study results and limitations: Age-matched healthy donors had significantly more diverse, less clonal blood TCR repertoires than untreated cancer patients.

TCR beta rearrangements were amplified from peripheral blood genomic DNA. Rearranged V-D-J TRB sequences were amplified with a mixed TRB-A/B primer pool. TCRdb itself ran the multiplex PCR reads through MiXCR, one entry per CDR3 protein. Of 3,000 to 3,500 distinct CDR3 sequences listed, about 46% are singletons. The CDR3 consists of 12 residues. Trimming shortened V by 1 base and J by 13 bases, and 8 bases separated the two germline ends. Germline-derived CDR1 and CDR2 are SGHAT and FQNNGV. For this clonotype: Its target is not known.

The TCR comes from a human donor with a blood cancer. Sequenced: blood. The chain uses TRBV11-2 and TRBJ1-6; no definite D call. Here the CDR3 DNA reads TGTGCCAGCAGCTTAGTAGGGTTTCCCCTCCACTTT. Protein sequence: CASSLVGFPLHF. The full variable domain, rest sourced from reference TRBV11-2 and TRBJ1-6, is EAGVAQSPRYKIIEKRQSVAFWCNPISGHATLYWYQQILGQGPKLLIQFQNNGVVDDSQLPKDRFSAERLKGVDSTLKIQPAKLEDSAVYLCASSLVGFPLHFGNGTRLTVT.